These 18 T cell receptor beta chains came from one sample sequenced in a study of blood T cell repertoires in COVID-19. Clones were sequenced by immunoSEQ multiplex PCR, and TCRdb holds only the in-frame ones, with some missing. There are 190,000 or so clones in the sample; 85% occur only once, and about 0.95% lies in the top ten. The sequencing sample was made of peripheral blood. The source is a man aged 55 to 70 with COVID-19, enrolled during active disease.

V gene TRBV28 combines with J gene TRBJ1-2; maybe TRBD1 (5 bases). CDR1 and CDR2 from the germline V gene are MDHEN and SYDVKM. The V and J ends lost 5 bases and 0 bases respectively, with 7 bases between them. This CDR3 has 13 residues. The CDR3 loop reads CASSIQANYGYTF. In nucleotides, the CDR3 is TGTGCCAGCAGTATACAGGCTAACTATGGCTACACCTTC.

This clone has just one count. The CDR3 is CASSPVRTGPYNEQFF. The CDR3 coding sequence is TGTGCCAGCAGCCCGGTGAGGACAGGGCCTTACAATGAGCAGTTCTTC. This chain links TRBV3-1 (or the pseudogene TRBV3-2) with TRBJ2-1; 8 nucleotides agree with TRBD1. This CDR3 region has 16 residues. J lost 4 bases, V lost 4 bases, and 9 bases had no gene match. CDR1 and CDR2 from the germline V gene are LGHDT and YNNKEL (reference sequence).

This chain connects TRBV5-6 to TRBJ1-6; D remains unclear. Germline-derived CDR1 and CDR2 are SGHDT and YYEEEE. This CDR3 is built from 14 residues. V lost 3 bases to trimming and J lost 5 bases, with 9 bases between them. CDR3 loop: CASSYELHNSPLHF. CDR3 sequence (DNA): TGTGCCAGCAGCTATGAACTTCATAATTCACCCCTCCACTTT.

This sequence joins TRBV4-2 and TRBJ2-4; TRBD2 aligns across 7 bases. V trimming: 3 bases; J trimming: 2 bases; junction bases outside the gene matches: 10. This CDR3 is 17 amino acids long. Per the germline V gene, CDR1 is LGHNA and CDR2 is YNFKEQ. Here the CDR3 DNA reads TGTGCCAGCAGCCAGGTGGGGCGCGGGAGTACCAAAAACATTCAGTACTTC. Translated: CASSQVGRGSTKNIQYF.

This sequence joins TRBV2 and TRBJ1-3; possible D gene TRBD1, 5 bases. Germline CDR1 SNHLY, CDR2 FYNNEI. The CDR3 totals 16 residues. V was trimmed by 3 bases and J by 1 base, leaving 13 bases between them. CDR3 coding DNA: TGTGCCAGCAGTGAGCAGGGATCCAGATCTGGAAACACCATATATTTT. Residues: CASSEQGSRSGNTIYF. Full variable domain (remainder filled in from reference TRBV2 and TRBJ1-3): EPEVTQTPSHQVTQMGQEVILRCVPISNHLYFYWYRQILGQKVEFLVSFYNNEISEKSEIFDDQFSVERPDGSNFTLKIRSTKLEDSAMYFCASSEQGSRSGNTIYFGEGSWLTVV.

The chain carries TRBV3-1 (or the pseudogene TRBV3-2) and TRBJ1-1; 9 bases are a match to TRBD1. The V gene end was trimmed by 6 bases and the J gene end by 4 bases; junction bases not matched to a gene: 6. This CDR3 is built from 14 residues. Germline CDR1 LGHDT, CDR2 YNNKEL (reference sequence). DNA of the CDR3: TGTGCCAGCAGACAGGGGGCTTCGAGCACTGAAGCTTTCTTT. Protein product: CASRQGASSTEAFF.

This clone has just one count. The chain carries TRBV30 and TRBJ1-5; D not resolved. Trimming took off 1 base at V and 4 bases at J, with 8 bases between the two ends. There are 13 residues in the CDR3. The germline CDR1 and CDR2 sequences are GTSNPN and SVGIG (reference sequence). The CDR3 region is CAWSDWQNQPQHF. The DNA for the CDR3 is TGTGCCTGGAGTGATTGGCAGAATCAGCCCCAGCATTTT.

This sequence joins TRBV5-1 and TRBJ1-1; no reliable D call. V shed 5 bases and J shed 3 bases, with 8 bases lying between them. The germline V gene has CDR1 SGHRS and CDR2 YFSETQ. The CDR3 totals 12 residues. CDR3 loop: CASRLVDTEAFF. CDR3 bases: TGCGCCAGCAGGTTAGTTGACACTGAAGCTTTCTTT.

Only one count was recorded for this clone. The gene calls are TRBV19 and TRBJ1-4, with 7 bases identical to TRBD1. The trim removed 9 bases at V and 6 bases at J, leaving 10 bases unmatched. Germline V gives CDR1 LNHDA, CDR2 SQIVND (reference sequence). This CDR3 has 14 amino acids. CDR3 coding DNA: TGTGCCAGCTCGCGACAGGGAAATGATGAAAAACTGTTTTTT. It is translated as CASSRQGNDEKLFF.

The chain links TRBV4-1 to TRBJ1-2; D may be TRBD1 (6 bases). CDR3 size: 15 residues. V was trimmed by 3 bases and J by 0 bases, leaving 11 bases between them. Germline values: CDR1 MGHRA, CDR2 YSYEKL. CDR3 sequence: CASSHPRTANYGYTF. For the CDR3, the DNA is TGCGCCAGCAGCCATCCCCGGACAGCTAACTATGGCTACACCTTC.

Details on this clone: This specimen includes other DNA sequences encoding the same CDR3. The V and J genes are TRBV27 and TRBJ2-7; D is possibly TRBD1 (6 bases). The CDR3 totals 15 residues. V gave up 5 bases and J gave up 3 bases, with 17 bases separating them. Per the germline V gene, CDR1 is MNHEY and CDR2 is SMNVEV (reference sequence). This CDR3 is CASSLSTGGSYEQYF. In DNA form, the CDR3 reads TGTGCCAGCAGTCTCTCGACAGGAGGAAGCTACGAGCAGTACTTC.

Comment on this clone: Additional DNA sequences in this sample encode the identical CDR3. V gene TRBV5-1 combines with J gene TRBJ1-1, with D tentatively TRBD1 (5 bases). Trimming left V 5 bases short and J 2 bases short, with 10 bases between. The CDR3 covers 13 residues. CDR1 is SGHRS, CDR2 YFSETQ, per germline. CDR3 DNA: TGCGCCAGCAGTTTGCAGGGAAACACTGAAGCTTTCTTT. This translates into CASSLQGNTEAFF.

The rearrangement uses TRBV30 and TRBJ1-1; the match to TRBD1 covers 7 bases. CDR1 GTSNPN and CDR2 SVGIG come from the germline V gene (reference sequence). CDR3 length: 13 residues. The V segment lost 4 bases and the J segment 7 bases; nucleotides outside the gene matches: 9. In nucleotides, the CDR3 is TGTGCCTGGAATCGACAGGGAGGCGGTGAAGCTTTCTTT. It specifies CAWNRQGGGEAFF.

The chain has TRBV5-1 and TRBJ2-7; TRBD2 is a possible D gene (6 bases). Trimming shortened V by 0 bases and J by 0 bases, and 10 bases separated the two germline ends. The germline V gene has CDR1 SGHRS and CDR2 YFSETQ. This CDR3 contains 15 residues. DNA of the CDR3: TGCGCCAGCAGCTTGGCTAGCGAGAGCTCCTACGAGCAGTACTTC. Translated: CASSLASESSYEQYF.

This clone was counted only a few times. The chain uses TRBV5-1 and TRBJ2-7; 8 bases are a match to TRBD1. This CDR3 is built from 14 residues. Unmatched junction bases numbered 7, after V lost 6 bases and J lost 2 bases. Germline V gene lookup returns CDR1 SGHRS and CDR2 YFSETQ. CDR3 coding DNA: TGCGCCAGCACCTGGGGGACAGGAGCCTACGAGCAGTACTTC. It codes for CASTWGTGAYEQYF.

This clone was counted only a few times. CDR3 region: CASRMGLAGERETQYF. CDR3 nucleotide sequence: TGTGCCAGCAGGATGGGACTAGCGGGAGAGAGAGAGACCCAGTACTTC. The chain recombines TRBV28 with TRBJ2-5; 14 nucleotides align to TRBD2. V trimming: 6 bases; J trimming: 4 bases; junction bases outside the gene matches: 7. Germline V lookup: CDR1 MDHEN, CDR2 SYDVKM. The CDR3 spans 16 residues.

V and J are TRBV11-3 and TRBJ2-3, with TRBD1 matching 11 bases. J gave up 6 bases and V 2 bases, and 7 bases lay outside the gene matches. Germline V gene lookup returns CDR1 SGHNT and CDR2 YENEEA. This CDR3 spans 16 amino acids. CDR3 coding DNA: TGTGCCAGCAGCTTAAAGACCGGGACAGGGGGGGATACGCAGTATTTT. Residues: CASSLKTGTGGDTQYF.

The V and J genes are TRBV18 and TRBJ1-4; D not resolved. Looked up from germline, CDR1 is KGHSH and CDR2 is LQKENI. This CDR3 has 13 amino acids. V was pared by 2 bases and J by 4 bases, with 5 bases between. As DNA, the CDR3 is TGTGCCAGCTCACCAGGACTTAATGAAAAACTGTTTTTT. Its translation is CASSPGLNEKLFF.